This T cell receptor (beta chain) was sequenced during a study of T cell repertoires in cytomegalovirus infection. Study summary: Based on public TCR beta signatures, there were indications of CMV infection and of a matching HLA type. Study-wide points: Ex vivo, HLA-C-restricted CMV-specific TCR beta clonotypes prevailed over the rest of the response.

Via MiXCR, TCRdb re-called the reads, giving one row per CDR3 protein. The sample holds approximately 500,000 distinct CDR3 sequences, about 17% seen once. About this clonotype itself: No antigen is known for it.

This CDR3 comprises 14 residues. V lost 6 bases to trimming and J lost 0 bases; unmatched junction nucleotides: 5. The TCR was taken from a human donor in good health (CMV status not recorded). Some clones in this sample may be carry-over from other donors' samples. The chain links TRBV12-3 or TRBV12-4 to TRBJ2-7; 7 nucleotides line up with TRBD1. The sample was CD8+ T cells from PBMCs. This CDR3 reads CASRWSGGSYEQYF. The CDR3 coding sequence is TGTGCCAGCAGGTGGTCAGGGGGCTCCTACGAGCAGTACTTC.